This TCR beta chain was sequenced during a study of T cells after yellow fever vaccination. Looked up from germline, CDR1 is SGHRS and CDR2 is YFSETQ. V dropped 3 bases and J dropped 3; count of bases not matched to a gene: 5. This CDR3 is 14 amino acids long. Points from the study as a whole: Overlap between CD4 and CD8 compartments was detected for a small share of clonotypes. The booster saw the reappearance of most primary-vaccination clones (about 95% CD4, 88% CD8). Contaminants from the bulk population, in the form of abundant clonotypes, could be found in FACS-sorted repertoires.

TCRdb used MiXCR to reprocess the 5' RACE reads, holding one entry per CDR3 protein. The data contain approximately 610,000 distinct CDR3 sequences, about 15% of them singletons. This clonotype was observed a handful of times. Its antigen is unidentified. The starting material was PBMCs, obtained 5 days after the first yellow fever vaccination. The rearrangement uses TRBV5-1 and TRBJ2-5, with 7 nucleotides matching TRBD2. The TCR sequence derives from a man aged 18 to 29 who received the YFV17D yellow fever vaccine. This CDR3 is CASSSKAGKETQYF. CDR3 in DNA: TGCGCCAGCAGCTCGAAAGCGGGGAAAGAGACCCAGTACTTC.